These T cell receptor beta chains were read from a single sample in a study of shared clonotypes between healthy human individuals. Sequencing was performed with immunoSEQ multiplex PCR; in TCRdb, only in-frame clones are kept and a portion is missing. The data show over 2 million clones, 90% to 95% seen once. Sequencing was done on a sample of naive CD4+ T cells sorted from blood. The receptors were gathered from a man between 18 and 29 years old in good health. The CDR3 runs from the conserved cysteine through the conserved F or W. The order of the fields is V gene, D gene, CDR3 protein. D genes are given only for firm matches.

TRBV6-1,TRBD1,CASSELQGSTEAFF
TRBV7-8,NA,CASSYRDGYTDTQYF
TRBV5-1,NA,CASSFSFMGGEKLFF
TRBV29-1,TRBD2,CSAREGLAGNEQYF
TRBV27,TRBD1,CASSLGQGTDTQYF
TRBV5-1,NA,CASSSDVSGPNSPLHF
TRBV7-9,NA,CASRGQANTGELFF
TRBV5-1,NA,CASRQATNEKLFF
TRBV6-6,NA,CASRPSDTANYGYTF
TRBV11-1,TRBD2,CASSPLTSGFTGELFF
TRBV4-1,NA,CASSQARRGPGNEQFF
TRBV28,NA,CAWGAVTDTQYF
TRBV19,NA,CASSNRLIGYEQYF
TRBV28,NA,CASSLRGFGRQYF
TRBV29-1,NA,CSVDRANYGYTF
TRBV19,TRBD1,CASKESGTENSPLHF
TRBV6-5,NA,CASTQDKNTEAFF
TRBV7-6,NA,CASSLAGDEQYF
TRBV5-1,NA,CASSLESGFSYEQYF
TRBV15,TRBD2,CATSRGLAGGPVQETQYF
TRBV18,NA,CASSPPSDRMGYGYTF
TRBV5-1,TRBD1,CASSLGQGDSYEQYF
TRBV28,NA,CASSRRPGLSSYEQYF
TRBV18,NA,CASSPLNGGGEQFF
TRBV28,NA,CAGRTGNQPQHF
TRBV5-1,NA,CASSRPSLGEGNYGYTF
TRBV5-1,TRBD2,CASSSLAGVGTGELFF
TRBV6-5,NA,CASSYGGLGSYEQYF
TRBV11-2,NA,CASSLGPAELFF
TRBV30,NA,CAWSGRTEAFF
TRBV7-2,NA,CASSQVQGNEQYF
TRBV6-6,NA,CASSYSGDRGSF
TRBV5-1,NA,CASSLIGGENTEAFF
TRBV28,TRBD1,CASRGQGGFSNQPQHF
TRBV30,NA,CAWSRGRTNYGYTF
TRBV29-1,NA,CSVELGAHTDTQYF